This T cell receptor (beta chain) was found in a study of T cell clusters in autoimmune cytopenias. CDR1 MNHNS and CDR2 SASEGT come from the germline V gene. The CDR3 runs 15 residues. The study's findings and limits: TRB repertoire shifts in secondary cytopenia and chronic lymphocytic leukemia mostly reflected lymphoma, not autoimmunity. Primary autoimmune cytopenia patients seemingly lacked the physiological T cell clusters found in healthy donors. Exclusive TRB clusters were about 3-fold more numerous in healthy donors than in active autoimmune hepatitis.

TRB was amplified from roughly 250 ng of peripheral blood genomic DNA per sample. One tube held mixed TRB-A and TRB-B primer pools for touch-down PCR. TCRdb reprocessed the multiplex PCR reads and keeps a single row for each CDR3 protein, giving no DNA. In total, the table holds about 12,000 distinct CDR3 sequences. In the case of this clonotype: The antigen is not known.

V usage is TRBV6-1 and J usage is TRBJ2-3. This TCR was recovered from a human donor with an autoimmune cytopenia or autoimmune hepatitis (not recorded which). The sequenced material came from peripheral blood. The CDR3 reads CASSDRYSPTDTQYF.